This T cell receptor (beta chain) was recorded in a study of CD8+ T cells in alopecia areata. About the study: Severity scores in treated patients reflected the percentage of scalp affected. General study points: Researchers report lesional scalp, most notably alopecia totalis/universalis, outstripped normal scalp in clonality. With just one nonresponder, it is still uncertain whether baseline CD8+ expansion relates to response. Sequencing of scalp samples also includes resident alphabeta T cells from normal skin.

The treatment: oral pan-JAK inhibitor, 5-10 mg twice daily. Note on this clone: What it binds is not known.

Following extraction, RNA underwent reverse transcription to cDNA, which served as the sequencing template. The table came from immunoSEQ multiplex PCR; TCRdb's copy has only in-frame clones and leaves some out. This sample yields 110,000 or so clones, of which approximately 51% are seen a single time; about 3.2% belongs to the top ten. V lost 4 bases to trimming and J lost 2 bases, with 23 bases between them. CDR3 size: 17 residues. Germline values: CDR1 SQVTM, CDR2 ANQGSEA. The source was CD4+ T cells sorted from blood, collected at week 24, from a patient treated with tofacitinib. V is TRBV29-1 and J is TRBJ1-1; D possibly corresponds to TRBD1 (5 bases). The receptor was derived from a human donor with alopecia areata. In nucleotides, the CDR3 is TGCAGCGTTGCCAACTGGCTAATAGGACAAAAAAACACTGAAGCTTTCTTT. It yields the protein CSVANWLIGQKNTEAFF.